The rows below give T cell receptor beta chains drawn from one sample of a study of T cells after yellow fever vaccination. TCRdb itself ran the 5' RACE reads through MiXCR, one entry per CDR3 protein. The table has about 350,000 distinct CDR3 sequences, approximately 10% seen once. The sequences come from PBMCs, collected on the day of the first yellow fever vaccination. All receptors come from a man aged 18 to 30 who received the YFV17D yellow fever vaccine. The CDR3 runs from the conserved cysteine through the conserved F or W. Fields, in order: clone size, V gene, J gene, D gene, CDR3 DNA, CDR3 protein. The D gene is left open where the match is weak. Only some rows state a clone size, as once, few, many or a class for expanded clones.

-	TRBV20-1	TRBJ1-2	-	TGCAGTGCTAGTCCCACAGGGACGGACTATGGCTACACCTTC	CSASPTGTDYGYTF
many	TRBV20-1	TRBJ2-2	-	TGCAGTGCTGCAAGCGGCCGCACCGGGGAGCTGTTTTTT	CSAASGRTGELFF
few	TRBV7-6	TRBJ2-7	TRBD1	TGTGCCAGCAGCTTAGATGGGACAGCGAATTACGAGCAGTACTTC	CASSLDGTANYEQYF
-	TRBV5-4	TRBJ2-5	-	TGTGCCAGCAGCTTCGGTGAGGCGGGTCAAGAGACCCAGTACTTC	CASSFGEAGQETQYF
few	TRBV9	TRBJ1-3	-	TGTGCCAGCAGCGCCTCGTCGGGACCCGAAAACACCATATATTTT	CASSASSGPENTIYF
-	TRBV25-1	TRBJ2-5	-	TGTGCCAGCAGTGAATTTGGGATCAGGGGGACCCAGTACTTC	CASSEFGIRGTQYF
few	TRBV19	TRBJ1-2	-	TGTGCCAGTAGGGGCACCGGGACGGGATATGGCTACACCTTC	CASRGTGTGYGYTF
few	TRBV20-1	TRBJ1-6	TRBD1	TGCAGTGCCCCGACAGGGCTTTCCAGTTCACCCCTCCACTTT	CSAPTGLSSSPLHF
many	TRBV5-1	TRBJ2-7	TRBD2	TGCGCCAGCAGCGCAAGCGGGGGTTCTTACGAGCAGTACTTC	CASSASGGSYEQYF
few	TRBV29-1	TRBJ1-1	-	TGCAGCGTGAGGACCCAGGGGATATCTGAAGCTTTCTTT	CSVRTQGISEAFF
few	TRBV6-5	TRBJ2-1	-	TGTGCCAGCAGTTACTCGACCAGGGCGGGTGAGCAGTTCTTC	CASSYSTRAGEQFF
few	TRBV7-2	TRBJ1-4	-	TGTGCCAGCAGCTTAGAGTTCGGTGATGAAAAACTGTTTTTT	CASSLEFGDEKLFF
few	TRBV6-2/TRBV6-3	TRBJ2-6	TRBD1	TGTGCCATCCCTCGGACAGGGGGCTCTGGGGCCAACGTCCTGACTTTC	CAIPRTGGSGANVLTF
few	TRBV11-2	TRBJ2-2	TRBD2	TGTGCCAGCCTCGACGGGGGGGGTAGCGGGGGCGCGAACACCGGGGAGCTGTTTTTT	CASLDGGGSGGANTGELFF